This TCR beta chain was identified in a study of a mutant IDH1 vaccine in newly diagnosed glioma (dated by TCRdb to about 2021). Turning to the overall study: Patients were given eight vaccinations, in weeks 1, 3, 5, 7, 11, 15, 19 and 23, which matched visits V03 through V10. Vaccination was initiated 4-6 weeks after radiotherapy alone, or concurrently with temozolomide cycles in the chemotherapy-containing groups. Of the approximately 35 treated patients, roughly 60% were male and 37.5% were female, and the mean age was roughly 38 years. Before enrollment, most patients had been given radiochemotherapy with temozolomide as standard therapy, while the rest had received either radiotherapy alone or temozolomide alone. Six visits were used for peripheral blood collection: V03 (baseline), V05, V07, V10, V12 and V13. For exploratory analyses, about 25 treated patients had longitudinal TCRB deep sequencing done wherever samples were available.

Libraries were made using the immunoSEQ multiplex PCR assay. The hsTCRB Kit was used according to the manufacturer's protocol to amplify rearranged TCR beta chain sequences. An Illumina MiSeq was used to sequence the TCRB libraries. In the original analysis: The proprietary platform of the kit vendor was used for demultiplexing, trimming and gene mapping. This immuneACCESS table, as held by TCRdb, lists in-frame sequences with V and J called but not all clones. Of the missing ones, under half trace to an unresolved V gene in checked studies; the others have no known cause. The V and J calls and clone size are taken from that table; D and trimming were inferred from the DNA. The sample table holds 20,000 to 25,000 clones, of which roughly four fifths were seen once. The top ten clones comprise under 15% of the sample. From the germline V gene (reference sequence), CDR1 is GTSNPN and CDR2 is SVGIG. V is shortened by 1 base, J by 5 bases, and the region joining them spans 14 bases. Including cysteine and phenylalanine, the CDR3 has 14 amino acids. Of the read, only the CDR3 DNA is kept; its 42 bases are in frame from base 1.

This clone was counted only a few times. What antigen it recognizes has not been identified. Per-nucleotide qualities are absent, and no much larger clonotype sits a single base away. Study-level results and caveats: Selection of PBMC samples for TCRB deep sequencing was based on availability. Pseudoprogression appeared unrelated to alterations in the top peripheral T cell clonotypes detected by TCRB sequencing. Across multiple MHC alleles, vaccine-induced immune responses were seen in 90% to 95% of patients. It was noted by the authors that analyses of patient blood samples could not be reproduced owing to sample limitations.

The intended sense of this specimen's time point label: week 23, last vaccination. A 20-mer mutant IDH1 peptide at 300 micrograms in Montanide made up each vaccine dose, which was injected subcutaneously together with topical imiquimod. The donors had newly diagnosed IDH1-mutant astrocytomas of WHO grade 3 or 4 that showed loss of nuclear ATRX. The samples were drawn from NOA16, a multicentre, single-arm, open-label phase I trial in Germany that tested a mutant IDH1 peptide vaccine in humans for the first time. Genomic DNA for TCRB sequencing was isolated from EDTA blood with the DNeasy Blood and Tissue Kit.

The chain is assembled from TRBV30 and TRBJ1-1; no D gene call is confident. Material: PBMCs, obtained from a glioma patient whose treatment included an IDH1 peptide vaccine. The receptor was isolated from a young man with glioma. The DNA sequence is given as TGTGCCTGGAGTGCGAGGACCGGACGGACTGAAGCTTTCTTT. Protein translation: CAWSARTGRTEAFF.